This T cell receptor (beta chain) appears in the sequencing data of a study of cytomegalovirus exposure and HLA in healthy donors. 13 Jbeta primers and 60 Vbeta primers were used for the PCR. The repertoire was sequenced with immunoSEQ multiplex PCR; TCRdb's copy has only in-frame clones and lacks some. This repertoire shows some 170,000 clones, about 75% found once; its top ten account for 6.3%. Trimming stripped 3 bases from V and 4 bases from J, with 11 bases between. Germline-derived CDR1 and CDR2 are SGHRS and YFSETQ. This CDR3 spans 14 amino acids. Sample: PBMCs. The receptor was isolated from a middle-aged man in good health and CMV-seropositive. The chain joins TRBV5-1 to TRBJ2-1; D remains ambiguous. The CDR3 spells CASSSAMGYNEQFF. CDR3 DNA sequence: TGCGCCAGCAGCTCAGCGATGGGTTACAATGAGCAGTTCTTC. Full variable domain (rest looked up from reference TRBV5-1 and TRBJ2-1): KAGVTQTPRYLIKTRGQQVTLSCSPISGHRSVSWYQQTPGQGLQFLFEYFSETQRNKGNFPGRFSGRQFSNSRSEMNVSTLELGDSALYLCASSSAMGYNEQFFGPGTRLTVL.